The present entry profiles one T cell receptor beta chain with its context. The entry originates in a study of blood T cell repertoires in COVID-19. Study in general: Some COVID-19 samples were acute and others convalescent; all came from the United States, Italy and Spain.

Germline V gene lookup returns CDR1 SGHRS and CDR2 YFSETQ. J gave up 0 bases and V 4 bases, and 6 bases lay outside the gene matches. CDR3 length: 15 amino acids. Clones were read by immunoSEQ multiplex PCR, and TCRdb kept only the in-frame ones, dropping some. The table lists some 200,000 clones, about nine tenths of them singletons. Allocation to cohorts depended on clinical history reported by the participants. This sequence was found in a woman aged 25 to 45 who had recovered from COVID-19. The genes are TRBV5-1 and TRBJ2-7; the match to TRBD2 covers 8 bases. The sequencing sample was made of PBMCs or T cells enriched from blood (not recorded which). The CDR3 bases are TGCGCCAGCAGCCATACTAGCGGAAACTCCTACGAGCAGTACTTC. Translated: CASSHTSGNSYEQYF.